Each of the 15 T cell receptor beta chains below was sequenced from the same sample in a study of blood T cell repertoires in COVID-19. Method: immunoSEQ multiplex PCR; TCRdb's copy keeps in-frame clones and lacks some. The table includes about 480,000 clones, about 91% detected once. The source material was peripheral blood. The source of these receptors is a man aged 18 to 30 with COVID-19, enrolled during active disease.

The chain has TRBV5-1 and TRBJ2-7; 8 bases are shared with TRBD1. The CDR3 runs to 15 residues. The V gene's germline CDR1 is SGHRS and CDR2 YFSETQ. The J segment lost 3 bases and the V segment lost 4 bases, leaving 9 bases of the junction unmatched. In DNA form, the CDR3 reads TGCGCCAGCAGCCCTGGAGGTGGACAGGGCTACGAGCAGTACTTC. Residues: CASSPGGGQGYEQYF.

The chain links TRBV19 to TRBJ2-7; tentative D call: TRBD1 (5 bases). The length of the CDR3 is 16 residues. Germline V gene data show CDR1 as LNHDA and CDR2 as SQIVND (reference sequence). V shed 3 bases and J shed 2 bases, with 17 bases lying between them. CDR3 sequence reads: CASSIGLGVGAYEQYF. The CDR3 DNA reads TGTGCCAGTAGTATTGGGTTAGGGGTAGGGGCCTACGAGCAGTACTTC.

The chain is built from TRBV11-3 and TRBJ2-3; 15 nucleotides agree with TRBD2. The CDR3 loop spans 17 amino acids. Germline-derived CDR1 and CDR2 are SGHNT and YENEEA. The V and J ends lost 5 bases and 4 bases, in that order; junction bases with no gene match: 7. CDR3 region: CASSPRTSGGDSDTQYF. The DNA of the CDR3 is TGTGCCAGCAGCCCCCGGACTAGCGGGGGGGACTCAGATACGCAGTATTTT.

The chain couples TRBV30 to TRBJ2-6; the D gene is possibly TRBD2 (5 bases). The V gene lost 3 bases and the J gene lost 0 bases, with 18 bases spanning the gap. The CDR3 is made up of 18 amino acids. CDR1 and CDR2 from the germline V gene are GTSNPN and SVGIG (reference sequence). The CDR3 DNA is TGTGCCTGGAGGGTACCGGGCAGCGGATACTCTGGGGCCAACGTCCTGACTTTC. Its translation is CAWRVPGSGYSGANVLTF. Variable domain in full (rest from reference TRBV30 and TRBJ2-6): SQTIHQWPATLVQPVGSPLSLECTVEGTSNPNLYWYRQAAGRGLQLLFYSVGIGQISSEVPQNLSASRPQDRQFILSSKKLLLSDSGFYLCAWRVPGSGYSGANVLTFGAGSRLTVL.

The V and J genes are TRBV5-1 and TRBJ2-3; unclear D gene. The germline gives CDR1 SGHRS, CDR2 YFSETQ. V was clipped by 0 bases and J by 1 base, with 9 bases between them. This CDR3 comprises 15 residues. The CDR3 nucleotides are TGCGCCAGCAGCTTGGGGAGACCTCGCACAGATACGCAGTATTTT. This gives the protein CASSLGRPRTDTQYF.

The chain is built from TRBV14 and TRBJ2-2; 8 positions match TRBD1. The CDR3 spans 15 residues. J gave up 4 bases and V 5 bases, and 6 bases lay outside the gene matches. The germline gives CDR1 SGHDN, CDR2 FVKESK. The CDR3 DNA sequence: TGTGCCAGCAGCGTTTGGGGACAGGTCACCGGGGAGCTGTTTTTT. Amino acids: CASSVWGQVTGELFF.

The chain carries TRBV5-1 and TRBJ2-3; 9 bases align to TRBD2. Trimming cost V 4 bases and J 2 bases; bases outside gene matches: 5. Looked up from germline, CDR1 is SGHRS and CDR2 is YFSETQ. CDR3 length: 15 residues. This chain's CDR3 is CASSISGRATDTQYF. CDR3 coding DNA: TGCGCCAGCAGCATTAGCGGGAGAGCCACAGATACGCAGTATTTT.

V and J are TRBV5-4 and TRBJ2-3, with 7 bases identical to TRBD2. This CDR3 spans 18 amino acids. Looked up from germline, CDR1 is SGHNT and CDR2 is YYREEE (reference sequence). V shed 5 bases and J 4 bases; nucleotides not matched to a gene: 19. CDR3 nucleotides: TGTGCCAGCAGGGGAAATATAAAGCGGGACGGAGCCCCAGATACGCAGTATTTT. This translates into CASRGNIKRDGAPDTQYF.

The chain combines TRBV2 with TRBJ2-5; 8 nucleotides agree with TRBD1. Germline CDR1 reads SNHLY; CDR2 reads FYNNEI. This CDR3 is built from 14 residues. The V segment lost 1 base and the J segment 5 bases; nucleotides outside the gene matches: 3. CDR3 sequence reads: CASSEDRGWETQYF. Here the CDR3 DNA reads TGTGCCAGCAGTGAAGACAGGGGGTGGGAGACCCAGTACTTC.

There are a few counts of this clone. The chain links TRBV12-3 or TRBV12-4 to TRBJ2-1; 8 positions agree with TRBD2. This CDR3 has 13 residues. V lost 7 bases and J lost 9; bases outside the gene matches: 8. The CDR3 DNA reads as TGTGCCAGCATGGATGGAACTAGCGGTGAGCAGTTCTTC. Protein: CASMDGTSGEQFF.

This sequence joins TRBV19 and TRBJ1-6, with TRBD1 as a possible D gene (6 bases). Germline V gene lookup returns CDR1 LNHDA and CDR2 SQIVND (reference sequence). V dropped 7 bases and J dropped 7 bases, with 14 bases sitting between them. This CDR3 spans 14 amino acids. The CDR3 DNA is TGTGCCAGTAAGGGGGGGACTCCCAATTCACCCCTCCACTTT. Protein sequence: CASKGGTPNSPLHF.

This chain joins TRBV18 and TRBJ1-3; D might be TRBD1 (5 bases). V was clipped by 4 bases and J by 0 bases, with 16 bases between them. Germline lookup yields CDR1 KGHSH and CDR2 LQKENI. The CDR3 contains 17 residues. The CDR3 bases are TGTGCCAGCTCACTAGCGGTGACAGTCAGCTCTGGAAACACCATATATTTT. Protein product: CASSLAVTVSSGNTIYF. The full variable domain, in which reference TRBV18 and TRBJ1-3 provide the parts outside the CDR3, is NAGVMQNPRHLVRRRGQEARLRCSPMKGHSHVYWYRQLPEEGLKFMVYLQKENIIDESGMPKERFSAEFPKEGPSILRIQQVVRGDSAAYFCASSLAVTVSSGNTIYFGEGSWLTVV.

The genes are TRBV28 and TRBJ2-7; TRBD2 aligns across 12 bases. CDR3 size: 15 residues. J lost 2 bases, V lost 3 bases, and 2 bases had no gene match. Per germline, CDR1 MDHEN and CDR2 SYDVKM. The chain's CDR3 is CASSFGLAGPYEQYF. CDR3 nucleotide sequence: TGTGCCAGCAGTTTCGGACTAGCGGGGCCCTACGAGCAGTACTTC.

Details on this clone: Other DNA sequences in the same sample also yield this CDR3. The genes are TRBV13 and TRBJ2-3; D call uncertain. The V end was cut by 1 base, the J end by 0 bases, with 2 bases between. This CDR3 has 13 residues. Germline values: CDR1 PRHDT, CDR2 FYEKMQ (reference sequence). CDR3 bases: TGTGCCAGCAGCTTAGCTAGCACAGATACGCAGTATTTT. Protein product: CASSLASTDTQYF.

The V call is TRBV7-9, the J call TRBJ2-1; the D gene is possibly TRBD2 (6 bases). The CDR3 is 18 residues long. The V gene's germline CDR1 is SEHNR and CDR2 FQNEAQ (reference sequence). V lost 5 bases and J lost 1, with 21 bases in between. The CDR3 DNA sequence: TGTGCCAGCAGCCCGGAGGGTAAGGGGCTGGCGTCCTACAATGAGCAGTTCTTC. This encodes CASSPEGKGLASYNEQFF.